These T cell receptor beta chains were read from a single sample in a study of blood T cell repertoires in COVID-19. TCRdb keeps only in-frame clones here, not all; method: immunoSEQ multiplex PCR. The sample holds over 300,000 clones, around 84% seen once. The sequenced sample consisted of PBMCs or T cells enriched from blood (not recorded which). Every receptor here comes from a woman aged 18 to 35 who had recovered from COVID-19. CDR3s include the opening cysteine and the closing phenylalanine or tryptophan. A D gene is named only where the DNA matches it firmly. Part of the rows lack a size; the others show once, few, many or a class for expanded clones.

v_gene	d_gene	j_gene	abundance	CDR3aa	CDR3nt
TRBV16	NA	TRBJ2-7	NA	CASSRRTDFGAEQYF	TGTGCCAGCAGCCGACGGACAGACTTTGGGGCCGAGCAGTACTTC
TRBV19	NA	TRBJ1-1	NA	CASRPPLGSGTEAFF	TGTGCCAGTAGACCCCCCCTCGGGAGCGGCACTGAAGCTTTCTTT
TRBV7-8	NA	TRBJ2-5	NA	CASSQGRGIQETQYF	TGTGCCAGCAGCCAAGGACGGGGGATTCAAGAGACCCAGTACTTC
TRBV2	NA	TRBJ2-7	NA	CASKEQVFSYEQYF	TGTGCCAGCAAGGAACAGGTCTTCTCCTACGAGCAGTACTTC
TRBV28	NA	TRBJ1-2	NA	CASSLERRGGYTF	TGTGCCAGCAGTTTAGAACGGCGCGGTGGCTACACCTTC
TRBV30	TRBD2	TRBJ2-7	NA	CAWSVTGGDEQYF	TGTGCCTGGAGTGTAACGGGGGGGGACGAGCAGTACTTC
TRBV5-1	NA	TRBJ1-1	once	CASSDVVGLGEAFF	TGCGCCAGCAGCGACGTTGTGGGACTAGGTGAAGCTTTCTTT
TRBV3-1/TRBV3-2	TRBD1	TRBJ1-4	NA	CASSPTGVKEKLFF	TGTGCCAGCAGCCCGACAGGGGTAAAGGAAAAACTGTTTTTT
TRBV6-5	NA	TRBJ1-1	NA	CASSYSREGNTEAFF	TGTGCCAGCAGTTACTCGAGGGAAGGGAACACTGAAGCTTTCTTT
TRBV10-3	NA	TRBJ2-2	NA	CAIGETVGSGRELFF	TGTGCCATCGGGGAAACGGTGGGGAGTGGCCGGGAGCTGTTTTTT
TRBV3-1/TRBV3-2	TRBD1	TRBJ2-7	NA	CASSQVSRTGGFYEQYF	TGTGCCAGCAGCCAAGTATCTAGGACAGGGGGCTTTTACGAGCAGTACTTC
TRBV18	NA	TRBJ2-3	NA	CASSPREDTQYF	TGTGCCAGCTCACCTAGGGAGGATACGCAGTATTTT
TRBV9	TRBD2	TRBJ2-3	NA	CASSPGPSGSTDTQYF	TGTGCCAGCAGCCCAGGCCCTAGCGGGAGCACAGATACGCAGTATTTT
TRBV11-2	TRBD1	TRBJ1-5	NA	CASSSIYRHRGCQPQHF	TGTGCCAGCAGCTCCATCTACAGGCACAGGGGATGTCAGCCCCAGCATTTT
TRBV10-2	NA	TRBJ1-3	once	CASSEDSQPGNTIYF	TGCGCCAGCAGTGAGGACAGCCAACCTGGAAACACCATATATTTT